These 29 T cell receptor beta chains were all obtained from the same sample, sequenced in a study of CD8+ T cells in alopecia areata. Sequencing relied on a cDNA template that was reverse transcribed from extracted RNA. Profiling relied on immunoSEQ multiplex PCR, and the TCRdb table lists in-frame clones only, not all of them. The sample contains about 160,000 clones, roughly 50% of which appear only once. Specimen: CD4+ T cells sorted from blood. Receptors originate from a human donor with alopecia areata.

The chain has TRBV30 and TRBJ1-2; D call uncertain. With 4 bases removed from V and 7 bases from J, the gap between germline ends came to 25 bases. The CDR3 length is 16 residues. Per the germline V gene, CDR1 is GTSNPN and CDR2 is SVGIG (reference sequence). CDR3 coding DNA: TGTGCCTGGACCTCCAGGCGGGCGTCCGTATTGTTTGGCTACACCTTC. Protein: CAWTSRRASVLFGYTF.

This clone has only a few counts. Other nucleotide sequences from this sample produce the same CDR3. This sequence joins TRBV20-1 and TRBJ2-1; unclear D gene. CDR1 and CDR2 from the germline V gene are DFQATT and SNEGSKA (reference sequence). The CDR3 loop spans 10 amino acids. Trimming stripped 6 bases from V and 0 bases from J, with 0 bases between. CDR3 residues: CSASYNEQFF. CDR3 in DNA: TGCAGTGCCTCCTACAATGAGCAGTTCTTC.

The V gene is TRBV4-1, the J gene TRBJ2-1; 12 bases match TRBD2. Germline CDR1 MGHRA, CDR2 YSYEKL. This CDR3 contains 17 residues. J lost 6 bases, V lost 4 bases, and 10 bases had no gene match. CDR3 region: CASSLGRRTSGINEQFF. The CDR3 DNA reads TGCGCCAGCAGCCTTGGCAGGAGGACTAGCGGGATCAATGAGCAGTTCTTC.

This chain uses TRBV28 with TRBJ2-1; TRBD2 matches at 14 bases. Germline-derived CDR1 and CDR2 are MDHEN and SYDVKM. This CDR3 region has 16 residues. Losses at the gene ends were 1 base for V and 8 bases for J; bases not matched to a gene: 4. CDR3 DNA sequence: TGTGCCAGCAGTTTATCCGGGACTAGCGGGAGTTATGAGCAGTTCTTC. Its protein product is CASSLSGTSGSYEQFF.

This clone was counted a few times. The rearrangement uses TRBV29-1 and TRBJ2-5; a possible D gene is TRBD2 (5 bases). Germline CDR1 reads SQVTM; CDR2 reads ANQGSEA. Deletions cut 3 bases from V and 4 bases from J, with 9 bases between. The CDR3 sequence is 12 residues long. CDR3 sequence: CSVDGKRETQYF. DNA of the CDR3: TGCAGCGTTGACGGGAAGAGAGAGACCCAGTACTTC.

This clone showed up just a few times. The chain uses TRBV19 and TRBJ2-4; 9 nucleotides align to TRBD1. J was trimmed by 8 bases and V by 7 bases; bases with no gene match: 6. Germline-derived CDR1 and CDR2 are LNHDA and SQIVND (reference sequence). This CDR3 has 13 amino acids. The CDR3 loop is CASNLGQGYIQYF. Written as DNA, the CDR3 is TGTGCCAGTAATCTGGGACAGGGATACATTCAGTACTTC.

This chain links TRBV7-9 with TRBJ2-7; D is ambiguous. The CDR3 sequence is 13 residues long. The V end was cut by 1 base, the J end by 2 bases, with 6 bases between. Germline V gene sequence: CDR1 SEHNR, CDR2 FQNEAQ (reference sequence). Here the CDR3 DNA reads TGTGCCAGCAGCTTAGTCCCACCCTACGAGCAGTACTTC. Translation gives CASSLVPPYEQYF.

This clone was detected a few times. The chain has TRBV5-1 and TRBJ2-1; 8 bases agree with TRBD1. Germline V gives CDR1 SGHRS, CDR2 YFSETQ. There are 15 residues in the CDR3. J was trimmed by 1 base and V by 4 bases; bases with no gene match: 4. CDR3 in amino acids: CASSPDRGSYNEQFF. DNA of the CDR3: TGCGCCAGCAGCCCTGACAGGGGTTCCTACAATGAGCAGTTCTTC.

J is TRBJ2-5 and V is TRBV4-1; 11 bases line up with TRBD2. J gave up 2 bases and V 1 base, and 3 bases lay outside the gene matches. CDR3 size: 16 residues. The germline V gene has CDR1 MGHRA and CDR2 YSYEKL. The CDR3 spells CASSQGLAGGQETQYF. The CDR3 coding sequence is TGCGCCAGCAGCCAAGGGCTAGCGGGAGGACAAGAGACCCAGTACTTC.

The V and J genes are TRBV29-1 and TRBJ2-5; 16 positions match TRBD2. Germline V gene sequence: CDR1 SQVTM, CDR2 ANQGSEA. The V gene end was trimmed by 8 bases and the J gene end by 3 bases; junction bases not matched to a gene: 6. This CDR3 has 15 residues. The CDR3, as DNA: TGCAGCAGCAGCGGGACTAGCGGGAGGGAAGAGACCCAGTACTTC. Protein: CSSSGTSGREETQYF.

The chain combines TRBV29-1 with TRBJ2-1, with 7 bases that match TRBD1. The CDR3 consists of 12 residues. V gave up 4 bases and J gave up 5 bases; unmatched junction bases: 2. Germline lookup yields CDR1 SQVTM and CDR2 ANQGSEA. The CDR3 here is CSVGGQHNEQFF. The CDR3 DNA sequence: TGCAGCGTTGGGGGACAGCACAATGAGCAGTTCTTC.

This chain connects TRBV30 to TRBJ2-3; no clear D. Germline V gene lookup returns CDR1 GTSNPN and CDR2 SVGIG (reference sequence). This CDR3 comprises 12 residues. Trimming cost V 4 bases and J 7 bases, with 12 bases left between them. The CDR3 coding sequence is TGTGCCTGGAAGGGTCCCAATAATACGCAGTATTTT. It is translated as CAWKGPNNTQYF.

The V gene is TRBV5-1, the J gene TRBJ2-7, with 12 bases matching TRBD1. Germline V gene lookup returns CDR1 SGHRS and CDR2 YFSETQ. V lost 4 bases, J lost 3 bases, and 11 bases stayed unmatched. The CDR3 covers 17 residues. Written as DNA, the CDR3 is TGCGCCAGCAGCACTACCTCCGGGACAGGGGGCAACTACGAGCAGTACTTC. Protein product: CASSTTSGTGGNYEQYF.

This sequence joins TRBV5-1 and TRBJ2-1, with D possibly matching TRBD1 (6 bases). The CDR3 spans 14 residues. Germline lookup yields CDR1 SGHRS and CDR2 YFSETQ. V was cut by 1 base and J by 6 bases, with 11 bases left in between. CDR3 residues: CASSLQGISNEQFF. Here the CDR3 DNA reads TGCGCCAGCAGCTTGCAGGGGATTTCCAATGAGCAGTTCTTC.

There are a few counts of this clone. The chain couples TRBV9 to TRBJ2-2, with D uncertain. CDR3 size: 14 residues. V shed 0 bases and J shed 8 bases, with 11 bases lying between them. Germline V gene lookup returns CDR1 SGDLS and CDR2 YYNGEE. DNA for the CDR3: TGTGCCAGCAGCGTAGAGCCCGTGCGAGGGGAGCTGTTTTTT. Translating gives CASSVEPVRGELFF.

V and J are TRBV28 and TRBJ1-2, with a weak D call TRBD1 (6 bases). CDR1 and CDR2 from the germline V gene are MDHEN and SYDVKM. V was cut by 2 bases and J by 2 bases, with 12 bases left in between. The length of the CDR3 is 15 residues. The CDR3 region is CASSLGGRSNYGYTF. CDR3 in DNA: TGTGCCAGCAGTTTAGGGGGGCGATCGAACTATGGCTACACCTTC.

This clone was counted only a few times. The CDR3 bases are TGTGCCAGCAGGGAGGGGAACTATGGCTACACCTTC. It is translated as CASREGNYGYTF. The V gene is TRBV6-1, the J gene TRBJ1-2; a weak D match, TRBD1 (5 bases). The V and J ends lost 6 bases and 2 bases respectively, with 7 bases between them. The CDR3 spans 12 residues. CDR1 and CDR2 (germline): MNHNS, SASEGT.

CDR3 amino acids: CASSLSSLNQPQHF. The CDR3 DNA reads TGTGCCAGCAGCTTAAGCTCTCTCAATCAGCCCCAGCATTTT. V usage is TRBV7-3 and J usage is TRBJ1-5; D unresolved. This CDR3 comprises 14 residues. In germline, CDR1 is SGHTA, CDR2 FQGTGA. The ends were cut back, 1 base at V and 3 bases at J, with 7 bases in the middle.

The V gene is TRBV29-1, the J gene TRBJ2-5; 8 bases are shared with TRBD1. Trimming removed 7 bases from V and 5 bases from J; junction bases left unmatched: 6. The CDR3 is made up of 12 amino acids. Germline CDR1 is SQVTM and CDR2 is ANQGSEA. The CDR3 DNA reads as TGCAGCGCGGCCAGGGGGCTGGAGACCCAGTACTTC. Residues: CSAARGLETQYF.

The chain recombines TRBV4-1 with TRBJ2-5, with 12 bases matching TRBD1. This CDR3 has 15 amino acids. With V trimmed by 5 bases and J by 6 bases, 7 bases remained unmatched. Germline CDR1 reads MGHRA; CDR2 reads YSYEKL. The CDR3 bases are TGCGCCAGCAGCAAACCGGGACAGGGGGCCCAGACCCAGTACTTC. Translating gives CASSKPGQGAQTQYF.

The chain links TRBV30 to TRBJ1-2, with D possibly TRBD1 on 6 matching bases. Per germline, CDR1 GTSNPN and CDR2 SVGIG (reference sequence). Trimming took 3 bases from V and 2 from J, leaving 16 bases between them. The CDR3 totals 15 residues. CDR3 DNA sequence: TGTGCCTGGAGGACAGGAATTACATCAAACTATGGCTACACCTTC. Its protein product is CAWRTGITSNYGYTF.

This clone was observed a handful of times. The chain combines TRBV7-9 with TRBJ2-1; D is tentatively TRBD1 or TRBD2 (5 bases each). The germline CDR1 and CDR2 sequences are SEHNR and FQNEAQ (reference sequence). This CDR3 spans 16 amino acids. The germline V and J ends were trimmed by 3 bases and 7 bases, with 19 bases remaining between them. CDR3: CASSFRSGPTLNEQFF. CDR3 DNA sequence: TGTGCCAGCAGCTTCCGGTCGGGGCCGACCCTAAATGAGCAGTTCTTC.

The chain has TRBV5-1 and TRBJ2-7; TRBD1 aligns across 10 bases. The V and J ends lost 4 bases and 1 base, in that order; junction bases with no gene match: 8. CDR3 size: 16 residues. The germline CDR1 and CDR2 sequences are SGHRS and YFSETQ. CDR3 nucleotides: TGCGCCAGCAGCAAACACGGACAGGGGGGATCCTACGAGCAGTACTTC. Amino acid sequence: CASSKHGQGGSYEQYF.

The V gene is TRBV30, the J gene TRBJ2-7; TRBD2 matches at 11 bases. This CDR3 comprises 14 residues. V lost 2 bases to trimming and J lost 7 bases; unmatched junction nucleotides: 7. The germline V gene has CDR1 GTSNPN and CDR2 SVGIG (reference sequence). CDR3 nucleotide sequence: TGTGCCTGGAGTTGGGGACTAGCGGAGAAAGAGCAGTACTTC. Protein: CAWSWGLAEKEQYF.

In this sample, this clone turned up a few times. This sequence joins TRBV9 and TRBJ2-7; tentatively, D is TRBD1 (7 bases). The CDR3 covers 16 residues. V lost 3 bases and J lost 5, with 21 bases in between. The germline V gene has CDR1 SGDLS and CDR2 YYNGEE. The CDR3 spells CASSGSRGTVLNEQYF. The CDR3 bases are TGTGCCAGCAGCGGCAGCCGGGGGACAGTGCTGAACGAGCAGTACTTC.

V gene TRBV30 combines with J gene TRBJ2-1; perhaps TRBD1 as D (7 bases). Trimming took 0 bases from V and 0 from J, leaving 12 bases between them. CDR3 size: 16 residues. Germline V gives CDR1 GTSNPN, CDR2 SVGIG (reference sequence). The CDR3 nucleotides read TGTGCCTGGAGTGTACGGAGGGACAGCTCCTACAATGAGCAGTTCTTC. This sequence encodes CAWSVRRDSSYNEQFF.

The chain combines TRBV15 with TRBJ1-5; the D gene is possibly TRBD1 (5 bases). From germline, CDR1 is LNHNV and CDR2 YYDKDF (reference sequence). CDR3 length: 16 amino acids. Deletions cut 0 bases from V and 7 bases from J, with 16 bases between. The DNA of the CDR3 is TGTGCCACCAGCAGAGATGTTGCAGGGTCCGGGCAGCCCCAGCATTTT. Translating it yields CATSRDVAGSGQPQHF.

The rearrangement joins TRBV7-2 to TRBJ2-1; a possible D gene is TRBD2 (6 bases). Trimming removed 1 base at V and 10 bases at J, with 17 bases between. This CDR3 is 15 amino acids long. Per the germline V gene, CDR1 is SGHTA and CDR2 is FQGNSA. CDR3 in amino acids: CASSLVLIGSREQFF. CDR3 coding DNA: TGTGCCAGCAGCTTAGTACTTATCGGGAGTCGGGAGCAGTTCTTC.

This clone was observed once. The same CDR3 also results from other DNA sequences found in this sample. CDR3 DNA sequence: TGTGCCAGCAGTTTATCAGGAGCTGGGGCCAACGTCCTGACTTTC. This codes for CASSLSGAGANVLTF. The chain employs TRBV28 and TRBJ2-6; D gene unclear. CDR3 size: 15 residues. Trimming took off 1 base at V and 2 bases at J, with 6 bases between the two ends. Germline V gives CDR1 MDHEN, CDR2 SYDVKM.